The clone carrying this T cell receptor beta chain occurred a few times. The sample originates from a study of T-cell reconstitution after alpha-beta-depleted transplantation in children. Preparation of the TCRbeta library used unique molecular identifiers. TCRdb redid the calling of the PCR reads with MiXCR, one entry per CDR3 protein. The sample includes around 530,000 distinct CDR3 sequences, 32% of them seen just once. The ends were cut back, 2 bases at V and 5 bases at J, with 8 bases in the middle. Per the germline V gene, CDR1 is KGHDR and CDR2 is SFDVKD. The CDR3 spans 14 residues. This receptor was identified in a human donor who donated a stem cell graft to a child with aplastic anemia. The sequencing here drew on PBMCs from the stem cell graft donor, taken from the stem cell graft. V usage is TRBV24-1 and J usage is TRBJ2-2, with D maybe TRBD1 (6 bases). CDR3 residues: CATSDSQGTGELFF. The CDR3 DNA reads TGTGCCACCAGTGATTCCCAGGGGACCGGGGAGCTGTTTTTT.